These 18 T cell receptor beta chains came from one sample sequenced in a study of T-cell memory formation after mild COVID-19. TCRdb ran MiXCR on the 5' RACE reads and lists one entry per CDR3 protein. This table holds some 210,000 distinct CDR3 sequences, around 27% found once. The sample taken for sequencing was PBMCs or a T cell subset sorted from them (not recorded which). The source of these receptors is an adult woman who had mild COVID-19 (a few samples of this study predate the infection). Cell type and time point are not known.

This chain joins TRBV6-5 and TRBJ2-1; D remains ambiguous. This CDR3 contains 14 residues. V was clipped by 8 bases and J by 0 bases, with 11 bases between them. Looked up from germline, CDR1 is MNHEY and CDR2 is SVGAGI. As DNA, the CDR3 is TGTGCCAGCGGAGCAAGAAGCTCCTACAATGAGCAGTTCTTC. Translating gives CASGARSSYNEQFF.

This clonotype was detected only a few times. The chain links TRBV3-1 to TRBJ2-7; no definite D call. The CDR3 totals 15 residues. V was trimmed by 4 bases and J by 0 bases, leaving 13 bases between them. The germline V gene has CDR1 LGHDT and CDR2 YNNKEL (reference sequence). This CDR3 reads CASSPFLLSSYEQYF. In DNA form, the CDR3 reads TGTGCCAGCAGCCCTTTTCTCCTGAGCTCCTACGAGCAGTACTTC.

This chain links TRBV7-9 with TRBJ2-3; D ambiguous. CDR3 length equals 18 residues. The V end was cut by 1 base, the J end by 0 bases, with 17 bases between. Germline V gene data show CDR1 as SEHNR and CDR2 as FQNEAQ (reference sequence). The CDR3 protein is CASSLVSQSKGSTDTQYF. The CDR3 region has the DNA TGTGCCAGCAGCTTAGTATCTCAATCAAAAGGTAGCACAGATACGCAGTATTTT.

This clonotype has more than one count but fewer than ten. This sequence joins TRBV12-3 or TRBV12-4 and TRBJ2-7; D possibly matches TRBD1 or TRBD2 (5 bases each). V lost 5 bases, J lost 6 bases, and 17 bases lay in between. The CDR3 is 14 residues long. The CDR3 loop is CASSPPGPFGEQYF. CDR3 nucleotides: TGTGCCAGCAGTCCACCGGGGCCTTTCGGCGAGCAGTACTTC.

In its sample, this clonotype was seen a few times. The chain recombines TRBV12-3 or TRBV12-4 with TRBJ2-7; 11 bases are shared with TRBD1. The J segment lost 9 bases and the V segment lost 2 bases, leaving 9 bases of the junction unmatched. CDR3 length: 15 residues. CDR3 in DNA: TGTGCCAGCAGTTTAAGGACCGGACAGGGGGCAGGGCAGTACTTC. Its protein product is CASSLRTGQGAGQYF.

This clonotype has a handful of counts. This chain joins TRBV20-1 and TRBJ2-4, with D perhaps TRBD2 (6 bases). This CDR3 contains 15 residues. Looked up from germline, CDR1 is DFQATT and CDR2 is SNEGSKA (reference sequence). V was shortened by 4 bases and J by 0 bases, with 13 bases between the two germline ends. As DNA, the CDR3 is TGCAGTGCTACGGGGACTTCTGAAGCCAAAAACATTCAGTACTTC. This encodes CSATGTSEAKNIQYF.

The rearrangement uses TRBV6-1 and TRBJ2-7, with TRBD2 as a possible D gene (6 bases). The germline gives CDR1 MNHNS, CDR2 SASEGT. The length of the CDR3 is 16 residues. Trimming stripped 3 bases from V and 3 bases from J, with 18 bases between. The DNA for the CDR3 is TGTGCCAGCAGTGATCCCCCGCGGGGTATTCGCTACGAGCAGTACTTC. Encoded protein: CASSDPPRGIRYEQYF.

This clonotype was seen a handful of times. The CDR3 DNA sequence: TGTGCCAGCAGCGTAGGGATTGAGCAGTTCTTC. This encodes CASSVGIEQFF. The chain combines TRBV9 with TRBJ2-1; D is ambiguous. The CDR3 loop spans 11 amino acids. The germline V gene encodes CDR1 SGDLS and CDR2 YYNGEE. Trimming took off 0 bases at V and 9 bases at J, with 4 bases between the two ends.

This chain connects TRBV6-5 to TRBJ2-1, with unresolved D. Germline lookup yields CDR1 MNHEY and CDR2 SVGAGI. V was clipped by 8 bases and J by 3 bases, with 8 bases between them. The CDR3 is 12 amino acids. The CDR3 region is CASLGNYNEQFF. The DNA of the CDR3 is TGTGCCAGCCTAGGTAACTACAATGAGCAGTTCTTC.

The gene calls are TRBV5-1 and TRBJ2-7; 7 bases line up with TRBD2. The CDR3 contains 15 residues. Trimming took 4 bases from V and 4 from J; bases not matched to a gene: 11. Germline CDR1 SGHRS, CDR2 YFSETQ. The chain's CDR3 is CASSTAGDGAYEQYF. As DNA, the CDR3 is TGCGCCAGCAGCACCGCGGGAGACGGGGCATACGAGCAGTACTTC.

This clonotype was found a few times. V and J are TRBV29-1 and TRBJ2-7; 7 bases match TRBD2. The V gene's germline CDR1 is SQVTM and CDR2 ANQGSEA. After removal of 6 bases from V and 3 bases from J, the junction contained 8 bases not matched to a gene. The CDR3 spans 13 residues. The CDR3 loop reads CSVTGTTFYEQYF. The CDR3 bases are TGCAGCGTAACCGGGACTACCTTCTACGAGCAGTACTTC.

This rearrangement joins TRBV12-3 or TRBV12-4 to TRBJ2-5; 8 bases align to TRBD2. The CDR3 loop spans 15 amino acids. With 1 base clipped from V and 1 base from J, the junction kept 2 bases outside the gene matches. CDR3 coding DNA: TGTGCCAGCAGTTTAGGTAGCGGGGCCCAAGAGACCCAGTACTTC. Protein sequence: CASSLGSGAQETQYF.

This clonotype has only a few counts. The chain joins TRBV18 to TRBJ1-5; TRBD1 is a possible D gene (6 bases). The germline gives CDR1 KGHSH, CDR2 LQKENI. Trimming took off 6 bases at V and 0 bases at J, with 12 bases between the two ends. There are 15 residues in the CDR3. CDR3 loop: CASSLDRTSNQPQHF. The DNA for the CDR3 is TGTGCCAGCTCCCTAGACAGGACTAGCAATCAGCCCCAGCATTTT.

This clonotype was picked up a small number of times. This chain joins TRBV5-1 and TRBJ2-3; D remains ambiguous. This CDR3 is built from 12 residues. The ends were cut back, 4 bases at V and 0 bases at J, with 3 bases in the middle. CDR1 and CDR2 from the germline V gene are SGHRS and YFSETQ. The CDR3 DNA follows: TGCGCCAGCAGCCGGAGCACAGATACGCAGTATTTT. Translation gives CASSRSTDTQYF. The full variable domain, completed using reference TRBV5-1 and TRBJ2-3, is KAGVTQTPRYLIKTRGQQVTLSCSPISGHRSVSWYQQTPGQGLQFLFEYFSETQRNKGNFPGRFSGRQFSNSRSEMNVSTLELGDSALYLCASSRSTDTQYFGPGTRLTVL.

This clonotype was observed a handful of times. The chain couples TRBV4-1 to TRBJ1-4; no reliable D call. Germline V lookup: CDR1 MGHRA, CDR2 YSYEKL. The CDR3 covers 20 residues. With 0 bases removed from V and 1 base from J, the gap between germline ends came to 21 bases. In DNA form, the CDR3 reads TGCGCCAGCAGCCAAGATTCGCGCGGAGTAGGGCGGAGAACTAATGAAAAACTGTTTTTT. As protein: CASSQDSRGVGRRTNEKLFF.

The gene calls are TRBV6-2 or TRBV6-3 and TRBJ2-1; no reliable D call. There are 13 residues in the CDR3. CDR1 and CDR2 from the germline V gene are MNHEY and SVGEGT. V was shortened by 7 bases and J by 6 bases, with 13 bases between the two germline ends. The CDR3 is CASITPSRNEQFF. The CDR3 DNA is TGTGCCAGCATAACCCCCAGCCGCAATGAGCAGTTCTTC.

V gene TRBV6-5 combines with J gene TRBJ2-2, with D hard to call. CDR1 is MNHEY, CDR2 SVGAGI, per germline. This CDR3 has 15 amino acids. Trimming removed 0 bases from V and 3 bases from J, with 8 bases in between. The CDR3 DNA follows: TGTGCCAGCAGTTACTCTGGCACTTACACCGGGGAGCTGTTTTTT. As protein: CASSYSGTYTGELFF.

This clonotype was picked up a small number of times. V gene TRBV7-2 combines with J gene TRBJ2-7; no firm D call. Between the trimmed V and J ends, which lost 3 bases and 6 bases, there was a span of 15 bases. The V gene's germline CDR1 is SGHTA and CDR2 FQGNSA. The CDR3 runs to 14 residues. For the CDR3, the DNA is TGTGCCAGCAGCTTGCAGACTTTTTCCACCGAGCAGTACTTC. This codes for CASSLQTFSTEQYF.